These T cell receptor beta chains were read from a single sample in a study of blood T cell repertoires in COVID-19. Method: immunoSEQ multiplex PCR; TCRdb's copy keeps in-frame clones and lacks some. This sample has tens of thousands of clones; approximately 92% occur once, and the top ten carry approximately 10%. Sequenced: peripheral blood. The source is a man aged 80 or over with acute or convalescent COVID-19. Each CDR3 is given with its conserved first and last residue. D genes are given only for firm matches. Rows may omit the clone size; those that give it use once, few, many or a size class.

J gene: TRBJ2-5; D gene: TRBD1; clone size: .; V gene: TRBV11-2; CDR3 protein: CASSILPGTGGFETQYF; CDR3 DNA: TGTGCCAGCAGCATATTGCCCGGGACAGGGGGATTCGAGACCCAGTACTTC
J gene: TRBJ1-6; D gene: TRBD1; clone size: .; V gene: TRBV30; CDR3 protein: CAWSVAGTGGFSYNSPLHF; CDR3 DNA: TGTGCCTGGAGTGTAGCCGGGACAGGGGGGTTCTCCTATAATTCACCCCTCCACTTT
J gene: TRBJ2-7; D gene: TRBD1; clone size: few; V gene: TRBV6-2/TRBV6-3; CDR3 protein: CASSRTRDRSSYEQYF; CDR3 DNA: TGTGCCAGCAGTCGAACCCGGGACAGAAGCTCCTACGAGCAGTACTTC
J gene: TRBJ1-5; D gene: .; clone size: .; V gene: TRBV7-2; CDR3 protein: CASSFDRLSSNQPQHF; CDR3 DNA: TGTGCCAGCAGCTTCGACAGGCTCTCTAGCAATCAGCCCCAGCATTTT
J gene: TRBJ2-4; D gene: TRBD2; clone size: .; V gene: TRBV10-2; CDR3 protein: CASSDSGRPKNIQYF; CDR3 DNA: TGCGCCAGCAGTGATAGCGGGAGACCCAAAAACATTCAGTACTTC
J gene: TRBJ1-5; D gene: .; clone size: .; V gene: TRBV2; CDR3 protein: CASSEAQGPNQPQHF; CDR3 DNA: TGTGCCAGCAGTGAAGCGCAGGGGCCCAATCAGCCCCAGCATTTT
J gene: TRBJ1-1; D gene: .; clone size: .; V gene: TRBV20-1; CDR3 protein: CSASPPAMNTEAFF; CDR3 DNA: TGCAGTGCTAGTCCCCCAGCGATGAACACTGAAGCTTTCTTT
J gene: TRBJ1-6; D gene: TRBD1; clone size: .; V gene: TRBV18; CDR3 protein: CASSQTGYNSPLHF; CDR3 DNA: TGTGCCAGCTCACAGACAGGGTATAATTCACCCCTCCACTTT
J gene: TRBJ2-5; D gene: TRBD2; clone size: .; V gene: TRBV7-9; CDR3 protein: CASSSTSGKETQYF; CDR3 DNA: TGTGCCAGCAGCTCGACTAGCGGGAAAGAGACCCAGTACTTC
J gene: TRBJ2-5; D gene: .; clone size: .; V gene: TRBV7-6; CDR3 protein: CASSLAPGETQYF; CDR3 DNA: TGTGCCAGCAGCTTAGCTCCGGGGGAGACCCAGTACTTC
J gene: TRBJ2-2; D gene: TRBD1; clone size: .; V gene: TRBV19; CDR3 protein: CASSSRPGQGYTGELFF; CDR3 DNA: TGTGCCAGTAGTAGTAGGCCGGGACAGGGATACACCGGGGAGCTGTTTTTT
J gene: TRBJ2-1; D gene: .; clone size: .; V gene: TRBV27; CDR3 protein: CASSLSLRGDEQFF; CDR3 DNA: TGTGCCAGCAGTTTATCCCTTAGGGGTGATGAGCAGTTCTTC
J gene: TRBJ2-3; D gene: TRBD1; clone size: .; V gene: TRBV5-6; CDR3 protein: CASSLALGDRGLTDTQYF; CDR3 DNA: TGTGCCAGCAGCTTGGCCCTTGGGGACAGGGGGCTCACAGATACGCAGTATTTT
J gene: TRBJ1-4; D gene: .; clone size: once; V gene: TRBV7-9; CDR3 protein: CASSFGRLSNEKLFF; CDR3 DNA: TGTGCCAGCAGCTTTGGCAGGCTTTCCAATGAAAAACTGTTTTTT
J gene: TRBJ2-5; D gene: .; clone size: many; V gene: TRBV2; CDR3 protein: CASVIGLATGRETQYF; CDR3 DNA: TGTGCCAGCGTTATTGGTCTCGCGACAGGGAGGGAGACCCAGTACTTC
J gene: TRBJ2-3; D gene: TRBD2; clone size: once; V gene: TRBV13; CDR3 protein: CASSHLSGGGTSTDTQYF; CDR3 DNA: TGTGCCAGCAGCCACCTAAGCGGGGGGGGGACAAGCACAGATACGCAGTATTTT
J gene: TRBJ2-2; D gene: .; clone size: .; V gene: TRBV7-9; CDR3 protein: CASSTARRVNTGELFF; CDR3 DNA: TGTGCCAGCAGCACCGCCCGACGGGTGAACACCGGGGAGCTGTTTTTT
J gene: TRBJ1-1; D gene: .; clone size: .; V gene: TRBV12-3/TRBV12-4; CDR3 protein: CASRKQGNTEAFF; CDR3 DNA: TGTGCCAGCAGAAAACAGGGGAACACTGAAGCTTTCTTT
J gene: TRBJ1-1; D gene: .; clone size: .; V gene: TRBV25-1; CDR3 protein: CASSEAALWTEAFF; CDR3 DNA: TGTGCCAGCAGTGAAGCGGCGTTATGGACTGAAGCTTTCTTT
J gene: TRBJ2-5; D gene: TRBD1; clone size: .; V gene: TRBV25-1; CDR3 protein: CASRDDRAGNQETQYF; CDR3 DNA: TGTGCCAGCAGGGATGACAGGGCAGGGAACCAAGAGACCCAGTACTTC
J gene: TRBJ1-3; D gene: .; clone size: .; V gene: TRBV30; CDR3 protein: CAWSFVGNTIYF; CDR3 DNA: TGTGCCTGGAGTTTCGTCGGAAACACCATATATTTT
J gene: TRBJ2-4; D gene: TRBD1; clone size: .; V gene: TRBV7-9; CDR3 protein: CASSTLGQGEAKNIQYF; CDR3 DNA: TGTGCCAGCAGCACCCTAGGACAGGGGGAAGCCAAAAACATTCAGTACTTC
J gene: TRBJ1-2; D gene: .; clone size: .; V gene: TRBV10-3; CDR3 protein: CAISESNLRYGYTF; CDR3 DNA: TGTGCCATCAGTGAGTCGAACCTGCGGTATGGCTACACCTTC
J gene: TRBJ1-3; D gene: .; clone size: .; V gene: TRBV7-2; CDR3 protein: CASSLSFAASGNTIYF; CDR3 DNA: TGTGCCAGCAGCTTATCATTCGCGGCGTCTGGAAACACCATATATTTT
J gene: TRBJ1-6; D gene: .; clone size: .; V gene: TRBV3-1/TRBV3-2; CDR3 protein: CASSSRGRGSYNSPLHF; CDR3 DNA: TGTGCCAGCAGCTCCCGAGGGCGGGGATCCTATAATTCACCCCTCCACTTT
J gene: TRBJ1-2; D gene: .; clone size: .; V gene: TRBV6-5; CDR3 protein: CATRGEEAYGYTF; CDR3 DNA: TGTGCCACCAGAGGGGAGGAAGCCTATGGCTACACCTTC
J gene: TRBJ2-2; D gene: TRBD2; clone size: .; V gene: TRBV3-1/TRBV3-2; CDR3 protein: CASSQDLTSGRGELFF; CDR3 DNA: TGTGCCAGCAGCCAAGATCTAACTAGCGGGAGAGGGGAGCTGTTTTTT
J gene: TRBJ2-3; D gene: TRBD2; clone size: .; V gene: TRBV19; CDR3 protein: CASRGASGRSTDTQYF; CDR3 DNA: TGTGCCAGTAGGGGAGCTAGCGGGAGAAGCACAGATACGCAGTATTTT
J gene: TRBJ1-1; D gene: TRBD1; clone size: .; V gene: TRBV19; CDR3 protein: CASSTDRGNTEAFF; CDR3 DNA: TGTGCCAGTAGTACGGACAGGGGGAACACTGAAGCTTTCTTT
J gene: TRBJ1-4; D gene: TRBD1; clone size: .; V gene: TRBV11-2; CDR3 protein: CASSFTRGNEKLFF; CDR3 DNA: TGTGCCAGCAGCTTCACCAGGGGGAATGAAAAACTGTTTTTT
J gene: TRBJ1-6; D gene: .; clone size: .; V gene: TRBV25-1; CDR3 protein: CASSDSGGINSPLHF; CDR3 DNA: TGTGCCAGCAGTGATTCCGGGGGGATTAATTCACCCCTCCACTTT
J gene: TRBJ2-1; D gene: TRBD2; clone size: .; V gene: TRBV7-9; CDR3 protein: CASSPGGAGGYNEQFF; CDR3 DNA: TGTGCCAGCAGCCCGGGGGGAGCGGGAGGGTACAATGAGCAGTTCTTC
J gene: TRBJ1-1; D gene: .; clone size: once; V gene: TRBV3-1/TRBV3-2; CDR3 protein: CASSQGLKNTEAFF; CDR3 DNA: TGTGCCAGCAGCCAAGGGCTTAAGAACACTGAAGCTTTCTTT
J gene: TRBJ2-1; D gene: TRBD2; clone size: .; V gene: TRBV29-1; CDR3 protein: CSVVGLAGESSYNEQFF; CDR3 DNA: TGCAGCGTTGTCGGTCTAGCGGGAGAAAGCTCCTACAATGAGCAGTTCTTC
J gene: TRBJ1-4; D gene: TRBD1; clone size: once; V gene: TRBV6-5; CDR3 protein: CASDGTGLEKLFF; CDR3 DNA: TGTGCCAGCGACGGGACAGGGCTAGAAAAACTGTTTTTT
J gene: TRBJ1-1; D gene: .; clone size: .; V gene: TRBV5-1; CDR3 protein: CASSAPLTENTEAFF; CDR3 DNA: TGCGCCAGCAGCGCACCCTTGACAGAGAACACTGAAGCTTTCTTT
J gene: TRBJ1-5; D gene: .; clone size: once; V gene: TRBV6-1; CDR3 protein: CASSETVSSGNNQPQHF; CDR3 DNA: TGTGCCAGCAGTGAAACCGTATCGTCGGGAAATAATCAGCCCCAGCATTTT
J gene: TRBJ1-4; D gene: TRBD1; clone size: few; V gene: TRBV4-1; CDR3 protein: CASSLFRDSSNEKLFF; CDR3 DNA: TGCGCCAGCAGCCTCTTCCGGGACAGCTCTAATGAAAAACTGTTTTTT
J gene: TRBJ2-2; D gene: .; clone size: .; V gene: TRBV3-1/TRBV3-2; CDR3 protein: CASRETGELFF; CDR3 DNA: TGTGCCAGCAGGGAGACCGGGGAGCTGTTTTTT
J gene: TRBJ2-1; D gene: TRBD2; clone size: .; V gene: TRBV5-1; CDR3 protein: CASSRREGRVNEQFF; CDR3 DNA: TGCGCCAGCAGCCGTCGGGAGGGCCGGGTCAATGAGCAGTTCTTC
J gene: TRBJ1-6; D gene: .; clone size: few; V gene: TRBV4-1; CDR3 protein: CASSQGQGPNSPLHF; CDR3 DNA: TGCGCCAGCAGCCAAGGCCAGGGCCCCAATTCACCCCTCCACTTT
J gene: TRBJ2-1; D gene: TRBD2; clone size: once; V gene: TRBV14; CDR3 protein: CASSRWGLAGGREQFF; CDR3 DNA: TGTGCCAGCAGCCGATGGGGACTAGCGGGAGGTCGGGAGCAGTTCTTC
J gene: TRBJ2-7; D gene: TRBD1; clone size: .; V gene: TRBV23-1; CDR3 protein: CASSRQGVSYEQYF; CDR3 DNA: TGCGCCAGCAGTCGGCAGGGGGTCTCCTACGAGCAGTACTTC
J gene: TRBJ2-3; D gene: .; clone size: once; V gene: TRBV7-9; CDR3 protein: CASSRLQGGTDTQYF; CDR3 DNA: TGTGCCAGCAGCCGTCTACAGGGTGGGACAGATACGCAGTATTTT
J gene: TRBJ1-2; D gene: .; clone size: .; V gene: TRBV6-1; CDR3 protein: CASSEPAGYGYTF; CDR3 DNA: TGTGCCAGCAGTGAACCGGCAGGGTATGGCTACACCTTC
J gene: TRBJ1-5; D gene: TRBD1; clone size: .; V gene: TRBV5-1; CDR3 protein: CASRPGQGNQPQHF; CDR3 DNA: TGCGCCAGCAGGCCCGGACAGGGGAACCAGCCCCAGCATTTT
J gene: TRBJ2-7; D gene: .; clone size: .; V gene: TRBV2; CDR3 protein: CASSERGLAAYEQYF; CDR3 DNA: TGTGCCAGCAGTGAACGAGGGTTGGCAGCCTACGAGCAGTACTTC
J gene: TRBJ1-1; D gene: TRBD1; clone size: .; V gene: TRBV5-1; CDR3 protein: CASSWGTGVNTEAFF; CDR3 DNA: TGCGCCAGCAGCTGGGGGACAGGGGTGAACACTGAAGCTTTCTTT
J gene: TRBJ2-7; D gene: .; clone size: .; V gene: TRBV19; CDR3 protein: CASSISAQRGISYEQYF; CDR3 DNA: TGTGCCAGTAGTATTTCGGCGCAGCGAGGGATTTCGTACGAGCAGTACTTC
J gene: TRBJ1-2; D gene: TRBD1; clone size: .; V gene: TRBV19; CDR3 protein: CASSRQGNYGYTF; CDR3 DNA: TGTGCCAGTAGTCGACAGGGTAACTATGGCTACACCTTC
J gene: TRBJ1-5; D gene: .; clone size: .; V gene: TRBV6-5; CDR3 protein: CASSYSYQGNQPQHF; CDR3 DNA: TGTGCCAGCAGTTACTCGTATCAGGGAAATCAGCCCCAGCATTTT
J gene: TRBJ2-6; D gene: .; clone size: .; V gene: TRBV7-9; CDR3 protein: CASSLSQLSGANVLTF; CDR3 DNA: TGTGCCAGCAGCTTATCACAGCTCTCTGGGGCCAACGTCCTGACTTTC
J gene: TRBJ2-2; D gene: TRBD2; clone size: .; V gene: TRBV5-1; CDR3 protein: CASSSGLAGTGELFF; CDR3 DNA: TGCGCCAGCAGCTCGGGACTAGCGGGGACCGGGGAGCTGTTTTTT
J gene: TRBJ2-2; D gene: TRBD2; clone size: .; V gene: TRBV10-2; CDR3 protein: CATGLAGVVGELFF; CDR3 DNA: TGCGCCACCGGACTAGCGGGAGTGGTCGGGGAGCTGTTTTTT
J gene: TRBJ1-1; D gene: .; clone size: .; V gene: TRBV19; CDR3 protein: CASSGSQGRNEAFF; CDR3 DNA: TGTGCCTCCTCGGGGAGCCAGGGGCGTAATGAAGCTTTCTTT
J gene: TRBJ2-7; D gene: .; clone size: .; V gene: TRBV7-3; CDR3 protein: CASSLMQEPYEQYF; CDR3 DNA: TGTGCCAGCAGCTTAATGCAAGAGCCCTACGAGCAGTACTTC
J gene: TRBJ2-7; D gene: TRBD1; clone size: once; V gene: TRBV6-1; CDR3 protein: CASSDGQGAGEQYF; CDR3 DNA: TGTGCCAGCAGTGATGGACAGGGGGCCGGCGAGCAGTACTTC